These 7 T cell receptor beta chains were sequenced from one sample in a study of blood T cell repertoires in COVID-19. The method was immunoSEQ multiplex PCR; TCRdb's version includes in-frame clones alone and lacks a portion of them. The table records around 60,000 clones, 84% of them present only once. Material: peripheral blood. These receptors all come from a man in his sixties with COVID-19, enrolled during active disease.

In DNA, the CDR3 is TGTGCCAGCAGTATCCCAGGGGGCACTGAAGCTTTCTTT. As protein: CASSIPGGTEAFF. The rearrangement uses TRBV27 and TRBJ1-1, with 7 bases fitting TRBD1. Germline-derived CDR1 and CDR2 are MNHEY and SMNVEV (reference sequence). The CDR3 contains 13 residues. V was pared by 5 bases and J by 4 bases, with 4 bases of the junction left unmatched.

The chain employs TRBV2 and TRBJ2-5; 14 bases fit TRBD2. Germline values: CDR1 SNHLY, CDR2 FYNNEI. The CDR3 is made up of 15 amino acids. The V and J ends lost 6 bases and 5 bases, in that order; junction bases with no gene match: 5. The CDR3 is CASRVGLAGVETQYF. As DNA, the CDR3 is TGTGCCAGCAGAGTGGGACTAGCGGGGGTTGAGACCCAGTACTTC.

Concerning this clone itself: Other DNA variants within this sample encode the same CDR3. The chain uses TRBV6-4 and TRBJ1-2; D gene unclear. The CDR3 has 11 residues. CDR1 and CDR2 (germline): MRHNA, SNTAGT. Deletions cut 0 bases from V and 8 bases from J, with 4 bases between. CDR3 sequence: CASSDSRGYTF. The CDR3 nucleotides are TGTGCCAGCAGTGACTCTCGGGGCTACACCTTC.

The sample holds a few counts of this clone. The gene calls are TRBV19 and TRBJ1-4; TRBD1 matches 7 bases. V shed 5 bases, J shed 5 bases, and the junction held 8 bases outside the gene matches. Germline V CDR1 and CDR2: LNHDA, SQIVND (reference sequence). There are 15 residues in the CDR3. CDR3 nucleotides: TGTGCCAGTAGTCCCCCGGGACAGAGCAATGAAAAACTGTTTTTT. Amino acids: CASSPPGQSNEKLFF.

J is TRBJ2-5 and V is TRBV21-1; TRBD1 was called by the table and not checked on the DNA. TRBV21-1 represents a pseudogene. CDR3 length: 19 residues. This CDR3 is CASSKGDILVDDTQETQYF. In DNA form, the CDR3 reads TGTGCCAGCAGCAAAGGGGACATCTTGGTAGACGATACCCAAGAGACCCAGTACTTC.

V usage is TRBV30 and J usage is TRBJ1-5; D unclear. V was shortened by 0 bases and J by 4 bases, with 7 bases between the two germline ends. Per germline, CDR1 GTSNPN and CDR2 SVGIG (reference sequence). The CDR3 covers 13 residues. The CDR3 here is CAWSVRGNQPQHF. DNA for the CDR3: TGTGCCTGGAGTGTACGGGGAAATCAGCCCCAGCATTTT. Complete variable domain (other parts from reference TRBV30 and TRBJ1-5): SQTIHQWPATLVQPVGSPLSLECTVEGTSNPNLYWYRQAAGRGLQLLFYSVGIGQISSEVPQNLSASRPQDRQFILSSKKLLLSDSGFYLCAWSVRGNQPQHFGDGTRLSIL.

The chain is built from TRBV27 and TRBJ2-5, with a weak D call TRBD1 (5 bases). From germline, CDR1 is MNHEY and CDR2 SMNVEV (reference sequence). The CDR3 sequence is 13 residues long. With 6 bases removed from V and 4 bases from J, the gap between germline ends came to 12 bases. The CDR3 spells CASSIRGGETQYF. CDR3 DNA sequence: TGTGCCAGCAGCATAAGGGGTGGAGAGACCCAGTACTTC.